A selection of T cell receptor beta chains follows, all from one sample in a study of cytomegalovirus exposure and HLA in healthy donors. Measured with immunoSEQ multiplex PCR; TCRdb has only the in-frame clones, and not every one. The repertoire holds 150,000 to 200,000 clones, with approximately 80% as singletons. Sequences were obtained from PBMCs. The receptor set was obtained from a male donor in good health and CMV-seronegative. CDR3s include the opening cysteine and the closing phenylalanine or tryptophan. The D gene is left open where the match is weak. Where a row states a size, it is once, few, many or the class of an expanded clone; other rows omit it.

cdr3_nt	cdr3_aa	v_call	j_call	d_call	clone_size
TGTGCCAGCAGCTGGGGGACTAGCGGGAGCCGGGAGCAGTTCTTC	CASSWGTSGSREQFF	TRBV5-6	TRBJ2-1	TRBD2	-
TGTGCCAGCAGGGGGAGCGGGGTCGGTCAAGAGACCCAGTACTTC	CASRGSGVGQETQYF	TRBV7-2	TRBJ2-5	TRBD2	-
TGTGCCTGGGCTAAGCGGGAAGGAGATACGCAGTATTTT	CAWAKREGDTQYF	TRBV30	TRBJ2-3	TRBD2	-
TGTGCCAGCAGTTCGCCTCAGGGGGCGGGAGGCTACACCTTC	CASSSPQGAGGYTF	TRBV6-6	TRBJ1-2	TRBD1	-
TGTGCCAGCAATACTCGGGACAGGGAGTTATCACCCCTCCACTTT	CASNTRDRELSPLHF	TRBV6-1	TRBJ1-6	TRBD1	-
TGTGCCAGCAGTCCGTTAGCGGGAGGGAGGTCGAATGAGCAGTTCTTC	CASSPLAGGRSNEQFF	TRBV28	TRBJ2-1	TRBD2	-
TGTGCCAGCAGCTCAAGGTGGCTAGCGGACCAAGAGACCCAGTACTTC	CASSSRWLADQETQYF	TRBV7-9	TRBJ2-5	TRBD2	-
TGTGCCAGCAGTGACGGTAGGGGAAGGGGGCTAGATACGCAGTATTTT	CASSDGRGRGLDTQYF	TRBV2	TRBJ2-3	TRBD1	-
TGTGCCAGCAGCAACGACAGGGGGGCGAACACTGAAGCTTTCTTT	CASSNDRGANTEAFF	TRBV7-9	TRBJ1-1	TRBD1	many
TGTGCCAGTAGTATTGAAGCAACTAATTCACCCCTCCACTTT	CASSIEATNSPLHF	TRBV19	TRBJ1-6	-	-
TGTGCCAGCAGACCCGGACAGGGAATAAGCAATCAGCCCCAGCATTTT	CASRPGQGISNQPQHF	TRBV2	TRBJ1-5	TRBD1	-
TGTGCCAGCAGGCGGCAAGCTCTTTCGGGCACTGAAGCTTTCTTT	CASRRQALSGTEAFF	TRBV28	TRBJ1-1	-	-
TGTGCCAGCAGTTCCCGGGAGTATAGCAATCAGCCCCAGCATTTT	CASSSREYSNQPQHF	TRBV28	TRBJ1-5	-	-
TGTGCCAGCAGCTTGGACAGGGGTGGGGAAAAACTGTTTTTT	CASSLDRGGEKLFF	TRBV7-9	TRBJ1-4	TRBD1	-
TGTGCCAGCATCCCCGGCGGGGGAGGCACTGAAGCTTTCTTT	CASIPGGGGTEAFF	TRBV7-9	TRBJ1-1	-	-
TGTGCCAGCAGCTTGGCCGGTCGACAGGGAGCAAATCAGCCCCAGCATTTT	CASSLAGRQGANQPQHF	TRBV5-6	TRBJ1-5	TRBD1	-
TGTGCTAGTGGCCTGACAGGGACCGAGCAGTACTTC	CASGLTGTEQYF	TRBV12-5	TRBJ2-7	TRBD1	-
TGTGCCAGCAGCCTCGACGCGGGGGGCGCGAATAATTCACCCCTCCACTTT	CASSLDAGGANNSPLHF	TRBV7-2	TRBJ1-6	-	few
TGTGCCAGCCTAGGGGGGGCGGGCACTGAAGCTTTCTTT	CASLGGAGTEAFF	TRBV6-5	TRBJ1-1	-	once
TGCGCCAGCAGCCAAGATTGGAGTTCAGGGAACAATGAGCAGTTCTTC	CASSQDWSSGNNEQFF	TRBV4-1	TRBJ2-1	-	-
TGCGCCAGCAGCCCGACGACAGGGACACCTGAAGCTTTCTTT	CASSPTTGTPEAFF	TRBV5-1	TRBJ1-1	TRBD1	-
TGCGCCAGCAGCCAACAACCGGGACTAGCGTCGGAGACCCAGTACTTC	CASSQQPGLASETQYF	TRBV5-1	TRBJ2-5	TRBD2	-
TGTGCCAGCCGCTTCGGGGAATCTGGAAACACCATATATTTT	CASRFGESGNTIYF	TRBV11-2	TRBJ1-3	-	-
TGTGCCAGCAGTAACCAGGGGGCGGGTGAGCAGTTCTTC	CASSNQGAGEQFF	TRBV6-5	TRBJ2-1	TRBD1	few
TGTGCCAGCAGTTCGACAGGGGAACGAGAGACCCAGTACTTC	CASSSTGERETQYF	TRBV6-6	TRBJ2-5	TRBD1	-
TGTGCCAGCAGCTTAGAGGGGGGGGCTGGCAATCAGCCCCAGCATTTT	CASSLEGGAGNQPQHF	TRBV11-2	TRBJ1-5	-	-
TGTGCCAGCAGCTTAAGTTTAGGGGGCAAAACTAACTATGGCTACACCTTC	CASSLSLGGKTNYGYTF	TRBV7-8	TRBJ1-2	TRBD1	-
TGTGCCAGCAGATACGGGACAAACAATGAGCAGTTCTTC	CASRYGTNNEQFF	TRBV7-8	TRBJ2-1	-	-
TGCAGCGTCGCCGGACAGGGGAGCCATTTACGAGGGCAGTACTTC	CSVAGQGSHLRGQYF	TRBV29-1	TRBJ2-7	TRBD1	-
TGCGCCAGCAGCTTGGGACAGGGCCATAATTCACCCCTCCACTTT	CASSLGQGHNSPLHF	TRBV5-1	TRBJ1-6	TRBD1	-
TGTGCCACCAGCAGGGGGGACAGACCCACGGCCGGGGAGCTGTTTTTT	CATSRGDRPTAGELFF	TRBV15	TRBJ2-2	TRBD1	-
TGTGCCAGCAGCCGCGACAGGGTCGTCCCCCTCCACTTT	CASSRDRVVPLHF	TRBV5-6	TRBJ1-6	TRBD1	-
TGTGCCAGCAGTGAAGCGGGGGCTAGCGGGACATTATCCTGGGAGCAGTACTTC	CASSEAGASGTLSWEQYF	TRBV2	TRBJ2-7	TRBD2	-
TGTGCCAGCAGACAGGACAGGGGTGGAAATCAGCCCCAGCATTTT	CASRQDRGGNQPQHF	TRBV2	TRBJ1-5	TRBD1	once
TGTGCCAGCAGCTTAGCGGTAGGGAGCGGGTACGAGCAGTACTTC	CASSLAVGSGYEQYF	TRBV7-2	TRBJ2-7	-	-
TGTGCCAGCAGCTTAGTTCGCGAGGAAGAGACCCAGTACTTC	CASSLVREEETQYF	TRBV7-9	TRBJ2-5	-	once
TGTGCCAGCAGCTTAACGACAGGGGGCACAGATACGCAGTATTTT	CASSLTTGGTDTQYF	TRBV7-3	TRBJ2-3	TRBD1	few
TGTGCCAGCAGTCCCCAGGGAAACTATGGCTACACCTTC	CASSPQGNYGYTF	TRBV6-5	TRBJ1-2	-	-
TGCGCCAGCAGCCGAACTAGGGAAGAGACCCAGTACTTC	CASSRTREETQYF	TRBV5-1	TRBJ2-5	-	-
TGTGCCAGCAGTGAAACTAGCGGGACCACAGATACGCAGTATTTT	CASSETSGTTDTQYF	TRBV6-1	TRBJ2-3	TRBD2	-
TGCGCCAGCAGCTTGGCCTCAGTTCGGAGAGATACGCAGTATTTT	CASSLASVRRDTQYF	TRBV5-1	TRBJ2-3	-	-
TGTGCCAGCAGAGCACTAGCGGGCCGGGAGCAGTTCTTC	CASRALAGREQFF	TRBV2	TRBJ2-1	TRBD2	-
TGCAGCGTTGCCGCAGGGGGCAGGTTCTACGAGCAGTACTTC	CSVAAGGRFYEQYF	TRBV29-1	TRBJ2-7	TRBD1	-
TGTGCCAGCAGCCGGACTAGCGGTCCCCCCTACGAGCAGTACTTC	CASSRTSGPPYEQYF	TRBV11-2	TRBJ2-7	TRBD2	-
TGTGCCAGCAGCGTGACTAGCGGGGGCTCCTACAATGAGCAGTTCTTC	CASSVTSGGSYNEQFF	TRBV7-6	TRBJ2-1	TRBD2	-
TGTGCCAGTAGTATACGTCCCGGGGATGGCTACACCTTC	CASSIRPGDGYTF	TRBV19	TRBJ1-2	-	-
TGTGCCAGCAGCCAAGTATCCGCGGGAGGAAACACCGGGGAGCTGTTTTTT	CASSQVSAGGNTGELFF	TRBV4-2	TRBJ2-2	TRBD2	-
TGTGCCAGTAGCCCGGGACAGAATAGCAATCAGCCCCAGCATTTT	CASSPGQNSNQPQHF	TRBV19	TRBJ1-5	TRBD1	-
TGCAGCGGATGCTCAGGGGGCACCGCGGGCACCGGGGAGCTGTTTTTT	CSGCSGGTAGTGELFF	TRBV29-1	TRBJ2-2	TRBD1	-
TGTGCCAGCAGCCGAACGAGCGGGAGGGCCGGAGAGACCCAGTACTTC	CASSRTSGRAGETQYF	TRBV4-2	TRBJ2-5	TRBD2	-
TGTGCCAGCAGCTTGGCGCAGGTCGGTGAAAAACTGTTTTTT	CASSLAQVGEKLFF	TRBV5-6	TRBJ1-4	-	-
TGTGCCAGTAGTATAGACGGGCGGGTGAACACTGAAGCTTTCTTT	CASSIDGRVNTEAFF	TRBV19	TRBJ1-1	-	-
TGTGCCAGCAGAAAGGGGTCCCGCATTCAAGAGACCCAGTACTTC	CASRKGSRIQETQYF	TRBV6-6	TRBJ2-5	-	-
TGTGCCAGCAGCTTAACGGGGAGGGGCGGGGGGGCAGAGACCCAGTACTTC	CASSLTGRGGGAETQYF	TRBV7-3	TRBJ2-5	TRBD2	-
TGTGCCAGCAGCCCCGGACAGGTGTATGAGCAGTTCTTC	CASSPGQVYEQFF	TRBV28	TRBJ2-1	TRBD1	-
TGTGCCAGCAGCTCAGGGACTAGCGGGAGCACTAGCACAGATACGCAGTATTTT	CASSSGTSGSTSTDTQYF	TRBV7-9	TRBJ2-3	TRBD2	-
TGCAGCGGGGGTGGGACAGGGGGGGGCGAGCAGTACTTC	CSGGGTGGGEQYF	TRBV29-1	TRBJ2-7	TRBD1	-
TGTGCCAGCGGGCAGGGGCAATACGAGCAGTACTTC	CASGQGQYEQYF	TRBV28	TRBJ2-7	-	-
TGTGCCAGTAGTATTGGGGCTGGGGACAGCGGCTACAATCAGCCCCAGCATTTT	CASSIGAGDSGYNQPQHF	TRBV19	TRBJ1-5	TRBD1	-